This entry features one T cell receptor beta chain sequence. Its antigen remains unidentified. Trimming left V 7 bases short and J 1 base short, with 14 bases between. The CDR3 runs to 15 residues. Germline CDR1 SGHVS, CDR2 FQNEAQ. This sample was taken from a study of cytomegalovirus exposure and HLA in healthy donors. Regarding the study as a whole: An analysis that came later showed most CMV-associated TCR beta chains appearing HLA-restricted.

Amplification used 60 Vbeta primers and 13 Jbeta primers. Method: immunoSEQ multiplex PCR; TCRdb's copy keeps in-frame clones and lacks some. The sample records roughly 150,000 clones, around three quarters being singletons. The donors, nominally healthy at sampling, likely had unrecorded immune exposures. The clonotype was recovered from a man between 50 and 59 years old in good health and CMV-seropositive. The gene calls are TRBV7-8 and TRBJ1-3, with D tentatively TRBD1 (6 bases). Input material: PBMCs. The DNA of the CDR3 is TGTGCCAGCAAGCTACAGGGTATATCTGGAAACACCATATATTTT. It yields the protein CASKLQGISGNTIYF.